These T cell receptor beta chains were read from a single sample in a study of Graves' ophthalmopathy and Graves' hyperthyroidism. One entry per CDR3 protein results from TCRdb running MiXCR on the multiplex PCR reads. The table has about 620,000 distinct CDR3 sequences, 20% to 25% seen once. Material: peripheral blood. Receptors originate from a woman younger than 35 with stable Graves' hyperthyroidism. Some clones in this sample may be carry-over from other donors' samples. CDR3s include the opening cysteine and the closing phenylalanine or tryptophan. Fields, in order: V gene, D gene, clone size, J gene, CDR3 DNA, CDR3 protein. D genes are given only for firm matches. Clone sizes are given selectively: once, few, many, or a class where the clone is expanded.

v_call: TRBV30
d_call: TRBD1
clone_size: many
j_call: TRBJ1-1
cdr3_nt: TGTGCCTGGAAGGCACAGGGGTGGACTGAAGCTTTCTTT
cdr3_aa: CAWKAQGWTEAFF

v_call: TRBV28
d_call: NA
clone_size: many
j_call: TRBJ1-5
cdr3_nt: TGTGCCAGCAGTGGACCGGGTCAACTGGGCCAGCCCCAGCATTTT
cdr3_aa: CASSGPGQLGQPQHF

v_call: TRBV20-1
d_call: NA
clone_size: NA
j_call: TRBJ2-6
cdr3_nt: TGCAGTGCTAGGCGGCTGGGGGACTCTGGGGCCAACGTCCTGACTTTC
cdr3_aa: CSARRLGDSGANVLTF

v_call: TRBV6-5
d_call: NA
clone_size: NA
j_call: TRBJ1-2
cdr3_nt: TGTGCCAGCAGTTCCGGTGAATCGGCCTATGGCTACACCTTC
cdr3_aa: CASSSGESAYGYTF

v_call: TRBV4-1
d_call: TRBD1
clone_size: NA
j_call: TRBJ2-7
cdr3_nt: TGCGCCAGCAGCCATCCGCCAGGGGGATCCTACGAGCAGTACTTC
cdr3_aa: CASSHPPGGSYEQYF

v_call: TRBV2
d_call: TRBD1
clone_size: few
j_call: TRBJ2-2
cdr3_nt: TGTGCCAGCAGGGCAGGGGGCGCCCCCGGGGAGCTGTTTTTT
cdr3_aa: CASRAGGAPGELFF

v_call: TRBV12-3/TRBV12-4
d_call: NA
clone_size: NA
j_call: TRBJ1-5
cdr3_nt: TGTGCCAGCAGTTTAGCCAGGCGGGATCAGCCCCAGCATTTT
cdr3_aa: CASSLARRDQPQHF

v_call: TRBV15
d_call: TRBD1
clone_size: many
j_call: TRBJ1-6
cdr3_nt: TGTGCCACCAGCAGAGATCGGACAGGGTTAGATTCACCCCTCCACTTT
cdr3_aa: CATSRDRTGLDSPLHF

v_call: TRBV9
d_call: NA
clone_size: many
j_call: TRBJ2-5
cdr3_nt: TGTGCCAGCAGCATAAAATCTTGGGGGCTCCGGGAGACCCAGTACTTC
cdr3_aa: CASSIKSWGLRETQYF

v_call: TRBV7-9
d_call: NA
clone_size: NA
j_call: TRBJ2-7
cdr3_nt: TGTGCCAGCAGCCCCCTTGGGCTAGCGTCTTACGAGCAGTACTTC
cdr3_aa: CASSPLGLASYEQYF

v_call: TRBV7-9
d_call: NA
clone_size: many
j_call: TRBJ2-2
cdr3_nt: TGTGCCAGCAGCCACACGGGCGGAACCGGGGAGCTGTTTTTT
cdr3_aa: CASSHTGGTGELFF

v_call: TRBV28
d_call: TRBD1
clone_size: NA
j_call: TRBJ1-1
cdr3_nt: TGTGCCAGCAACTGGTACAGGGGGGGTACTGAAGCTTTCTTT
cdr3_aa: CASNWYRGGTEAFF

v_call: TRBV12-3/TRBV12-4
d_call: TRBD1
clone_size: NA
j_call: TRBJ1-5
cdr3_nt: TGTGCCAGCAGTCCGGGACAGGGGGCAAGTAATCAGCCCCAGCATTTT
cdr3_aa: CASSPGQGASNQPQHF

v_call: TRBV14
d_call: NA
clone_size: many
j_call: TRBJ1-6
cdr3_nt: TGTGCCAGCAGCCAGGGGGTTCCCCTTTCACCCCTCCACTTT
cdr3_aa: CASSQGVPLSPLHF

v_call: TRBV10-3
d_call: TRBD1
clone_size: many
j_call: TRBJ2-7
cdr3_nt: TGTGCCATCAGCCAAACCGGGACAGGGGACGAGCAGTACTTC
cdr3_aa: CAISQTGTGDEQYF

v_call: TRBV12-3/TRBV12-4
d_call: TRBD2
clone_size: many
j_call: TRBJ2-3
cdr3_nt: TGTGCCAGCAGTTTGAGTAGCGGGAAGAATACGCAGTATTTT
cdr3_aa: CASSLSSGKNTQYF

v_call: TRBV5-6
d_call: NA
clone_size: many
j_call: TRBJ1-3
cdr3_nt: TGTGCCAGCAGCCGAGCCCCGACGGAAGGAAACACCATATATTTT
cdr3_aa: CASSRAPTEGNTIYF

v_call: TRBV12-3/TRBV12-4
d_call: NA
clone_size: many
j_call: TRBJ1-2
cdr3_nt: TGTGCCAGCAGTTTAGGGATAGGGGGAGGCTACACCTTC
cdr3_aa: CASSLGIGGGYTF

v_call: TRBV27
d_call: NA
clone_size: NA
j_call: TRBJ1-6
cdr3_nt: TGTGCCAGCGGTACCCAGGGGATCAATTCACCCCTCCACTTT
cdr3_aa: CASGTQGINSPLHF

v_call: TRBV28
d_call: NA
clone_size: NA
j_call: TRBJ2-7
cdr3_nt: TGTGCCAGCGAAGGGACCGCAGGGGCCTACGAGCAGTACTTC
cdr3_aa: CASEGTAGAYEQYF

v_call: TRBV28
d_call: NA
clone_size: many
j_call: TRBJ2-7
cdr3_nt: TGTGCCAGCATGGGGGTCACCTACGAGCAGTACTTC
cdr3_aa: CASMGVTYEQYF

v_call: TRBV6-1
d_call: TRBD1
clone_size: NA
j_call: TRBJ2-7
cdr3_nt: TGTGCCAGGGGACAGGGACAGGGGAACGAGCAGTACTTC
cdr3_aa: CARGQGQGNEQYF

v_call: TRBV6-5
d_call: TRBD2
clone_size: many
j_call: TRBJ2-7
cdr3_nt: TGTGCCAGCAGTTACGCCGCACTAGCGGGTCACGAGCAGTACTTC
cdr3_aa: CASSYAALAGHEQYF

v_call: TRBV7-9
d_call: TRBD1
clone_size: NA
j_call: TRBJ2-5
cdr3_nt: TGTGCCAGCAGTGACAGGGAAGGAGAGACCCAGTACTTC
cdr3_aa: CASSDREGETQYF

v_call: TRBV5-4
d_call: NA
clone_size: few
j_call: TRBJ1-1
cdr3_nt: TGTGCCAGCAGCTTGGCTGGGGCGGGTGAAGCTTTCTTT
cdr3_aa: CASSLAGAGEAFF

v_call: TRBV9
d_call: NA
clone_size: NA
j_call: TRBJ2-2
cdr3_nt: TGTGCCAGCAGCGTAGAGGCTCAGAGGGCCGGGGAGCTGTTTTTT
cdr3_aa: CASSVEAQRAGELFF